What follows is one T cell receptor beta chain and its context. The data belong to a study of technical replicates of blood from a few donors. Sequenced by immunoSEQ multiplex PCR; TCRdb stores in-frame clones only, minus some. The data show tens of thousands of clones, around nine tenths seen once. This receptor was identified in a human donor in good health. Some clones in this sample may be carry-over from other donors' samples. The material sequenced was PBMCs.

The CDR3 DNA sequence: TGTGCCAGCAGCTTGCTTCGGGACACCTACGAGCAGTACTTC. It encodes CASSLLRDTYEQYF. The chain joins TRBV7-2 to TRBJ2-7; tentative D call: TRBD1 (6 bases). Trimming shortened V by 3 bases and J by 2 bases, and 11 bases separated the two germline ends. The germline V gene has CDR1 SGHTA and CDR2 FQGNSA. CDR3 size: 14 residues.